The 20 T cell receptor beta chains given below trace back to one sample, sequenced in a study of PD-1 blockade in mismatch repair-deficient tumors. Repertoires were generated with immunoSEQ multiplex PCR, while TCRdb's copy carries only in-frame clones and drops some. The sample contains roughly 120,000 clones, over 65% of which appear only once. Material: peripheral blood, obtained about 60 weeks after starting pembrolizumab. The receptors come from an adult with mismatch repair-deficient cancer.

The chain combines TRBV4-1 with TRBJ1-3; D may be TRBD1 (5 bases). Per the germline V gene, CDR1 is MGHRA and CDR2 is YSYEKL. CDR3 size: 16 residues. V lost 4 bases, J lost 0 bases, and 13 bases lay in between. The DNA of the CDR3 is TGCGCCAGCAGCCTTAGGGGTGGAAGCTCTGGAAACACCATATATTTT. This codes for CASSLRGGSSGNTIYF.

The rearrangement links TRBV7-3 to TRBJ2-3, with D unresolved. V was cut by 3 bases and J by 2 bases, with 6 bases left in between. This CDR3 comprises 13 residues. Per germline, CDR1 SGHTA and CDR2 FQGTGA. The CDR3 coding sequence is TGTGCCAGCAGCTTTTCGCTCACAGATACGCAGTATTTT. Protein: CASSFSLTDTQYF.

This clone has just one count. This chain links TRBV15 with TRBJ2-7; a possible D gene is TRBD2 (6 bases). Germline lookup yields CDR1 LNHNV and CDR2 YYDKDF (reference sequence). V was clipped by 0 bases and J by 6 bases, with 9 bases between them. There are 13 residues in the CDR3. The CDR3 coding sequence is TGTGCCACCAGCAGAGATCCGGGGGTCGAGCAGTACTTC. Its translation: CATSRDPGVEQYF.

The chain joins TRBV10-3 to TRBJ1-1; D not certain. With 0 bases removed from V and 7 bases from J, the gap between germline ends came to 15 bases. CDR1 ENHRY and CDR2 SYGVKD come from the germline V gene. This CDR3 spans 15 amino acids. In DNA, the CDR3 is TGTGCCATCAGTGAGTCAGGAGGTAGGGCAGGTGAAGCTTTCTTT. It translates to CAISESGGRAGEAFF.

This sequence joins TRBV9 and TRBJ1-1; no firm D call. In germline, CDR1 is SGDLS, CDR2 YYNGEE. With 0 bases removed from V and 1 base from J, the gap between germline ends came to 7 bases. This CDR3 contains 14 residues. The CDR3 nucleotides are TGTGCCAGCAGCGTAGGGGTCAAGAACACTGAAGCTTTCTTT. As protein: CASSVGVKNTEAFF.

CDR3 residues: CSVRADTQYF. The CDR3 DNA reads TGCAGCGTTCGGGCAGATACGCAGTATTTT. This chain joins TRBV29-1 and TRBJ2-3; D remains unclear. This CDR3 is 10 amino acids long. Trimming removed 5 bases at V and 4 bases at J, with 4 bases between. CDR1 SQVTM and CDR2 ANQGSEA come from the germline V gene.

CDR3 bases: TGTGCCAGCAATATCCTACAGAACACTGAAGCTTTCTTT. This sequence encodes CASNILQNTEAFF. J is TRBJ1-1 and V is TRBV2, with D hard to call. The CDR3 loop spans 13 amino acids. Germline CDR1 and CDR2: SNHLY and FYNNEI. Trimming removed 7 bases at V and 1 base at J, with 10 bases between. The variable domain in full, with the rest retrieved from reference TRBV2 and TRBJ1-1, is EPEVTQTPSHQVTQMGQEVILRCVPISNHLYFYWYRQILGQKVEFLVSFYNNEISEKSEIFDDQFSVERPDGSNFTLKIRSTKLEDSAMYFCASNILQNTEAFFGQGTRLTVV.

The table lists this clone with a few counts. The chain uses TRBV5-4 and TRBJ1-2; 9 bases map to TRBD1. With 0 bases clipped from V and 7 bases from J, the junction kept 7 bases outside the gene matches. CDR1 and CDR2 from the germline V gene are SGHNT and YYREEE (reference sequence). This CDR3 has 15 amino acids. The CDR3 here is CASSLVGTGNFGYTF. DNA for the CDR3: TGTGCCAGCAGCTTGGTGGGGACAGGGAATTTTGGCTACACCTTC.

The chain carries TRBV25-1 and TRBJ2-7; no reliable D call. The CDR3 runs to 14 residues. Trimming cost V 6 bases and J 2 bases, with 14 bases left between them. Germline V lookup: CDR1 MGHDK, CDR2 SYGVNS. The DNA of the CDR3 is TGTGCCAGCAGCTTGGGGTCGGGCCCCTACGAGCAGTACTTC. It codes for CASSLGSGPYEQYF.

The gene calls are TRBV9 and TRBJ2-7; D is possibly TRBD1 or TRBD2 (5 bases each). CDR3 length equals 13 residues. Germline V gene data show CDR1 as SGDLS and CDR2 as YYNGEE. V lost 3 bases and J 5 bases, leaving 12 bases between the germline ends. CDR3 DNA sequence: TGTGCCAGCAGCGCCCCTATGGGGGACGAGCAGTACTTC. This gives the protein CASSAPMGDEQYF.

The genes are TRBV5-1 and TRBJ1-2; a possible D gene is TRBD1 (6 bases). The CDR3 length is 14 residues. CDR1 SGHRS and CDR2 YFSETQ come from the germline V gene. Between the trimmed V and J ends, which lost 1 base and 3 bases, there was a span of 10 bases. In DNA form, the CDR3 reads TGCGCCAGCAGCTTGCAGGGGCGCGACTATGGCTACACCTTC. As protein: CASSLQGRDYGYTF.

J is TRBJ2-5 and V is TRBV9; TRBD1 is a possible D gene (6 bases). The CDR3 contains 16 residues. V was clipped by 0 bases and J by 5 bases, with 17 bases between them. Germline V gene sequence: CDR1 SGDLS, CDR2 YYNGEE. CDR3 amino acids: CASSVAGAVGRETQYF. The CDR3 DNA reads as TGTGCCAGCAGCGTAGCAGGGGCTGTGGGTAGGGAGACCCAGTACTTC.

This clone was seen a handful of times. This chain joins TRBV11-1 and TRBJ2-1; D gene uncertain. The CDR3 is 15 residues long. CDR1 and CDR2 (germline): SGHAT, FQDESV (reference sequence). The germline V and J ends were trimmed by 1 base and 0 bases, with 7 bases remaining between them. This chain's CDR3 is CASSLVRSSYNEQFF. Here the CDR3 DNA reads TGTGCCAGCAGCTTAGTCAGAAGCTCCTACAATGAGCAGTTCTTC.

The V call is TRBV6-5, the J call TRBJ2-3, with 7 nucleotides matching TRBD1. The CDR3 is 15 amino acids. J gave up 0 bases and V 5 bases, and 5 bases lay outside the gene matches. Looked up from germline, CDR1 is MNHEY and CDR2 is SVGAGI. For the CDR3, the DNA is TGTGCCAGCAGTCTCCGGGACAGTAGCACAGATACGCAGTATTTT. As protein: CASSLRDSSTDTQYF.

The chain employs TRBV5-4 and TRBJ1-2; D call uncertain. Germline CDR1 is SGHNT and CDR2 is YYREEE (reference sequence). The length of the CDR3 is 14 residues. V was trimmed by 4 bases and J by 8 bases, leaving 18 bases between them. The chain's CDR3 is CASSRLLQPWGYTF. As DNA, the CDR3 is TGTGCCAGCAGCCGCCTCCTCCAGCCGTGGGGCTACACCTTC.

V and J are TRBV5-1 and TRBJ2-1, with a weak D call TRBD1 (5 bases). The CDR3 spans 14 residues. The germline gives CDR1 SGHRS, CDR2 YFSETQ. V was pared by 4 bases and J by 4 bases, with 12 bases between. Here the CDR3 reads CASSGRGDYNEQFF. CDR3 coding DNA: TGCGCCAGCAGCGGTAGGGGTGATTACAATGAGCAGTTCTTC.

The rearrangement links TRBV27 to TRBJ2-3, with 10 nucleotides matching TRBD2. Trimming at V came to 5 bases and at J to 6 bases, leaving 11 bases not matched to a gene. Germline CDR1 MNHEY, CDR2 SMNVEV (reference sequence). CDR3 size: 16 residues. The CDR3 coding sequence is TGTGCCAGCAGTCCGTTTTCTAGCGGGAGACGGGATACGCAGTATTTT. This sequence encodes CASSPFSSGRRDTQYF.

The chain has TRBV19 and TRBJ2-5, with 11 bases matching TRBD1. CDR1 LNHDA and CDR2 SQIVND come from the germline V gene (reference sequence). The CDR3 length is 15 residues. V was pared by 5 bases and J by 4 bases, with 6 bases of the junction left unmatched. Here the CDR3 reads CASSEDRGRVETQYF. CDR3 nucleotide sequence: TGTGCCAGTAGTGAGGACAGGGGGCGTGTAGAGACCCAGTACTTC.

The chain has TRBV5-1 and TRBJ1-1; 8 bases are a match to TRBD1. Germline trimming cut 5 bases from V and 5 bases from J; bases unmatched to any gene: 8. From germline, CDR1 is SGHRS and CDR2 YFSETQ. The CDR3 length is 14 residues. CDR3 bases: TGCGCCAGCAGGCTTTCAGGGGGCTCGACTGAAGCTTTCTTT. It specifies CASRLSGGSTEAFF.

The genes are TRBV6-6 and TRBJ1-1; 11 bases match TRBD1. Germline V gives CDR1 MNHNY, CDR2 SVGAGI (reference sequence). J lost 7 bases, V lost 4 bases, and 2 bases had no gene match. This CDR3 spans 13 amino acids. The CDR3 reads CASSWTGGVEAFF. For the CDR3, the DNA is TGTGCCAGCAGTTGGACAGGGGGCGTTGAAGCTTTCTTT.